Each of the 20 T cell receptor beta chains below was sequenced from the same sample in a study of graft-versus-host responses after intestinal transplantation. Measured with immunoSEQ multiplex PCR; TCRdb has only the in-frame clones, and not every one. In the table there are roughly 90,000 clones, over 80% of which are singletons. No antigen has been assigned to these receptors. The sample consisted of unstimulated CD8+ T cells sorted from spleen or lymph node cells, taken before intestinal transplant. The receptors shown here come from a human donor who received an intestinal transplant.

This chain links TRBV6-5 with TRBJ2-5; D possibly corresponds to TRBD2 (5 bases). V lost 0 bases and J 5 bases, leaving 16 bases between the germline ends. CDR1 MNHEY and CDR2 SVGAGI come from the germline V gene. This CDR3 is built from 16 residues. Here the CDR3 reads CASSYSVDVLAETQYF. The CDR3 coding sequence is TGTGCCAGCAGTTACTCTGTCGACGTGTTAGCGGAGACCCAGTACTTC.

This chain connects TRBV7-3 to TRBJ2-3; 11 bases line up with TRBD2. Losses at the gene ends were 5 bases for V and 2 bases for J; bases not matched to a gene: 3. The CDR3 spans 15 residues. The V gene's germline CDR1 is SGHTA and CDR2 FQGTGA. The CDR3 sequence: CASSPGLADTDTQYF. DNA for the CDR3: TGTGCCAGCAGCCCGGGACTAGCGGACACAGATACGCAGTATTTT. The variable domain in full, completed from reference TRBV7-3 and TRBJ2-3, reads GAGVSQTPSNKVTEKGKYVELRCDPISGHTALYWYRQSLGQGPEFLIYFQGTGAADDSGLPNDRFFAVRPEGSVSTLKIQRTERGDSAVYLCASSPGLADTDTQYFGPGTRLTVL.

The chain recombines TRBV9 with TRBJ2-1; 7 bases map to TRBD2. Germline V gene data show CDR1 as SGDLS and CDR2 as YYNGEE. This CDR3 region has 16 residues. Trimming at V came to 0 bases and at J to 1 base, leaving 4 bases not matched to a gene. The CDR3, as DNA: TGTGCCAGCAGCGTAGGCGGGAGTGTGTCCTACAATGAGCAGTTCTTC. Translating gives CASSVGGSVSYNEQFF. The variable domain in full, with the rest retrieved from reference TRBV9 and TRBJ2-1, is DSGVTQTPKHLITATGQRVTLRCSPRSGDLSVYWYQQSLDQGLQFLIQYYNGEERAKGNILERFSAQQFPDLHSELNLSSLELGDSALYFCASSVGGSVSYNEQFFGPGTRLTVL.

The chain couples TRBV19 to TRBJ2-2; D is unresolved. The CDR3 has 14 amino acids. Trimming cost V 3 bases and J 0 bases, with 5 bases left between them. CDR1 LNHDA and CDR2 SQIVND come from the germline V gene (reference sequence). CDR3 bases: TGTGCCAGTAGTATTCTCCCGAACACCGGGGAGCTGTTTTTT. It is translated as CASSILPNTGELFF.

This clone was detected once. The chain joins TRBV30 to TRBJ2-1; D unresolved. The V end was cut by 3 bases, the J end by 12 bases, with 21 bases between. Germline V lookup: CDR1 GTSNPN, CDR2 SVGIG (reference sequence). This CDR3 is 14 amino acids long. As DNA, the CDR3 is TGTGCCTGGAGCCCGACCTCGCGCGAGGAGAGGCAGTTCTTC. Translation: CAWSPTSREERQFF.

The chain joins TRBV7-3 to TRBJ2-1; no definite D call. The CDR3 sequence is 13 residues long. Between the trimmed V and J ends, which lost 0 bases and 5 bases, there was a span of 5 bases. Germline-derived CDR1 and CDR2 are SGHTA and FQGTGA. CDR3 sequence reads: CASSLTLNNEQFF. The CDR3 DNA reads TGTGCCAGCAGCTTAACGTTAAACAATGAGCAGTTCTTC.

The V gene is TRBV30, the J gene TRBJ2-7, with TRBD2 matching 9 bases. Unmatched junction bases numbered 5, after V lost 1 base and J lost 7 bases. Germline V gene sequence: CDR1 GTSNPN, CDR2 SVGIG (reference sequence). The CDR3 covers 13 residues. Here the CDR3 DNA reads TGTGCCTGGAGTGGGGCTAGCGGGATGGAGCAGTACTTC. Translating it yields CAWSGASGMEQYF.

The rearrangement uses TRBV27 and TRBJ1-2, with a possible D match to TRBD1 (6 bases). The germline gives CDR1 MNHEY, CDR2 SMNVEV (reference sequence). The V and J ends lost 0 bases and 3 bases respectively, with 8 bases between them. The CDR3 is 14 amino acids. In nucleotides, the CDR3 is TGTGCCAGCAGTTTATCAGCAGGGGACTATGGCTACACCTTC. Translated, it gives CASSLSAGDYGYTF.

The V call is TRBV27, the J call TRBJ1-3; D not resolved. Germline CDR1 MNHEY, CDR2 SMNVEV (reference sequence). V dropped 2 bases and J dropped 0 bases, with 5 bases sitting between them. The length of the CDR3 is 14 residues. The CDR3 protein is CASSLKPSGNTIYF. As DNA, the CDR3 is TGTGCCAGCAGTTTAAAACCCTCTGGAAACACCATATATTTT.

As DNA, the CDR3 is TGTGCCAGCACCAACGCGGGGGACGGAGGATATGGCTACACCTTC. It yields the protein CASTNAGDGGYGYTF. The chain uses TRBV5-5 and TRBJ1-2, with TRBD1 as a possible D gene (5 bases). V was shortened by 6 bases and J by 5 bases, with 20 bases between the two germline ends. This CDR3 spans 15 amino acids. Germline V CDR1 and CDR2: SGHKS, YYEKEE (reference sequence). The entire variable domain, with the rest obtained from reference TRBV5-5 and TRBJ1-2, is as follows: DAGVTQSPTHLIKTRGQQVTLRCSPISGHKSVSWYQQVLGQGPQFIFQYYEKEERGRGNFPDRFSARQFPNYSSELNVNALLLGDSALYLCASTNAGDGGYGYTFGSGTRLTVV.

In its sample, this clone was seen once. The chain is built from TRBV30 and TRBJ2-1; D gene ambiguous. Per germline, CDR1 GTSNPN and CDR2 SVGIG (reference sequence). The length of the CDR3 is 15 residues. The V gene lost 0 bases and the J gene lost 6 bases, with 15 bases spanning the gap. Here the CDR3 DNA reads TGTGCCTGGAGTGTACCCGGGTTCACGTCCAATGAGCAGTTCTTC. This translates into CAWSVPGFTSNEQFF. Combining the CDR3 with reference TRBV30 and TRBJ2-1 gives the whole variable domain SQTIHQWPATLVQPVGSPLSLECTVEGTSNPNLYWYRQAAGRGLQLLFYSVGIGQISSEVPQNLSASRPQDRQFILSSKKLLLSDSGFYLCAWSVPGFTSNEQFFGPGTRLTVL.

This chain joins TRBV30 and TRBJ1-1; D is unclear. In germline, CDR1 is GTSNPN, CDR2 SVGIG (reference sequence). Trimming left V 3 bases short and J 1 base short, with 9 bases between. This CDR3 spans 13 amino acids. CDR3 region: CAWRVQPNTEAFF. The CDR3 DNA is TGTGCCTGGAGGGTACAGCCGAACACTGAAGCTTTCTTT.

The V and J genes are TRBV27 and TRBJ2-3; D is perhaps TRBD1 or TRBD2 (6 bases each). From germline, CDR1 is MNHEY and CDR2 SMNVEV (reference sequence). The V and J ends lost 3 bases and 0 bases respectively, with 13 bases between them. The CDR3 contains 16 residues. CDR3 region: CASSLRGVTSTDTQYF. Here the CDR3 DNA reads TGTGCCAGCAGTTTGAGGGGGGTAACTAGCACAGATACGCAGTATTTT.

This clone was detected a few times. The chain uses TRBV2 and TRBJ1-1, with 8 bases fitting TRBD1. The CDR3 covers 15 residues. Germline V gives CDR1 SNHLY, CDR2 FYNNEI. Germline trimming cut 4 bases from V and 2 bases from J; bases unmatched to any gene: 6. Written as DNA, the CDR3 is TGTGCCAGCAGTGCAGGACAGGGAACTAACACTGAAGCTTTCTTT. It translates to CASSAGQGTNTEAFF.

J is TRBJ2-7 and V is TRBV28, with 10 bases aligning to TRBD2. With 3 bases clipped from V and 6 bases from J, the junction kept 5 bases outside the gene matches. Germline lookup yields CDR1 MDHEN and CDR2 SYDVKM. The CDR3 spans 14 residues. Here the CDR3 DNA reads TGTGCCAGCAGTTTCCCTCTAGCGGGAGTCGAGCAGTACTTC. It translates to CASSFPLAGVEQYF.

The chain uses TRBV4-1 and TRBJ2-1, with TRBD2 identical over 7 bases. V was clipped by 1 base and J by 2 bases; unmatched bases: 5. The CDR3 covers 16 residues. Germline values: CDR1 MGHRA, CDR2 YSYEKL. The CDR3 loop is CASSQVVGGTYNEQFF. For the CDR3, the DNA is TGCGCCAGCAGCCAAGTTGTCGGGGGGACCTACAATGAGCAGTTCTTC.

The J gene is TRBJ2-7, the V gene TRBV29-1, with unresolved D. CDR1 is SQVTM, CDR2 ANQGSEA, per germline. The CDR3 is 14 residues long. The germline V and J ends were trimmed by 4 bases and 5 bases, with 18 bases remaining between them. The CDR3 nucleotides read TGCAGCGTTGTTTCCGTCTCCCAGCTCGACGAGCAGTACTTC. As protein: CSVVSVSQLDEQYF.

V usage is TRBV30 and J usage is TRBJ2-6; D is uncertain. V was pared by 7 bases and J by 2 bases, with 6 bases between. In germline, CDR1 is GTSNPN, CDR2 SVGIG (reference sequence). The CDR3 loop spans 12 amino acids. The CDR3 region is CASTPGANVLTF. DNA for the CDR3: TGTGCCTCTACCCCTGGGGCCAACGTCCTGACTTTC.

This clone has a handful of counts. V is TRBV4-1 and J is TRBJ2-7; possible D gene TRBD2, 6 bases. Trimming removed 0 bases at V and 4 bases at J, with 7 bases between. Germline values: CDR1 MGHRA, CDR2 YSYEKL. This CDR3 has 13 residues. This chain's CDR3 is CASSQEEGYEQYF. The CDR3 region has the DNA TGCGCCAGCAGCCAAGAGGAGGGTTACGAGCAGTACTTC.

The chain couples TRBV6-1 to TRBJ1-5, with D possibly matching TRBD1 (5 bases). V gave up 0 bases and J gave up 4 bases, with 10 bases separating them. The CDR3 totals 15 residues. Germline V CDR1 and CDR2: MNHNS, SASEGT. Here the CDR3 DNA reads TGTGCCAGCAGTGAAGCGACGTGGGGGAATCAGCCCCAGCATTTT. This gives the protein CASSEATWGNQPQHF.